The 2 T cell receptor beta chains listed next were all sequenced from one sample in a study of liver allograft versus peripheral blood T cells. For the study at large: The authors compared T cell receptor repertoires in transplanted livers with those in the peripheral blood of recipients.

In TCRdb, the reads were re-called with MiXCR into one record per CDR3 protein. The sample contains about 5,200 distinct CDR3 sequences, 17% of which appear only once. These TCRs come from a human patient who had a liver transplant. Some of the T cells might come from the graft donor.

Points on this clonotype: Only one base separates this from a far larger clonotype, so it likely reflects a read error. The CDR3 sequence is CASSDTGRGLLTDTQYF. The CDR3 coding sequence is TGTGCCAGCAGTGACACGGGACGAGGGTTACTCACAGATACGCAGTATTTT. The gene calls are TRBV27 and TRBJ2-3; D may correspond to TRBD1 or TRBD2 (5 bases each). The CDR3 totals 17 residues. V was pared by 5 bases and J by 2 bases, with 20 bases between. Germline V gene sequence: CDR1 MNHEY, CDR2 SMNVEV (reference sequence).

A remark on this clonotype: This may arise from a read error, as a much more abundant clone is one base away. The chain employs TRBV13 and TRBJ2-2; no definite D call. The germline CDR1 and CDR2 sequences are PRHDT and FYEKMQ (reference sequence). Trimming left V 5 bases short and J 7 bases short, with 8 bases between. The length of the CDR3 is 12 residues. The CDR3 coding sequence is TGTGCCAGCAGCAACAAATACGGGGAGCTGTTTTTT. The encoded protein is CASSNKYGELFF.